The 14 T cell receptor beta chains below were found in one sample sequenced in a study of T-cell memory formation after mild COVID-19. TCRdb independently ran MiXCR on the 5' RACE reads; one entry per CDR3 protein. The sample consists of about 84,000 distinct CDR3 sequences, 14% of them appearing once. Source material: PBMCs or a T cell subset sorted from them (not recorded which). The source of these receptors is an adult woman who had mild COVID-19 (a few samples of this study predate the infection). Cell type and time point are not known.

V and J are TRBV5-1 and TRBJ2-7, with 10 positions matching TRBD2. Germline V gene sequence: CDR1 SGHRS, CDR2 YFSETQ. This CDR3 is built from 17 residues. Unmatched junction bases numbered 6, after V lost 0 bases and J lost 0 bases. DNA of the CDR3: TGCGCCAGCAGCTTGGCACTAGCGGGGACGAGCTCCTACGAGCAGTACTTC. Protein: CASSLALAGTSSYEQYF.

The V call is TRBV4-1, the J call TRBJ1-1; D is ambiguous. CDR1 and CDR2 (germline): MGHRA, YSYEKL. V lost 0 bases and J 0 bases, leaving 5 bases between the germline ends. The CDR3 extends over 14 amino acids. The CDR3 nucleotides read TGCGCCAGCAGCCAAGATACAGTGAACACTGAAGCTTTCTTT. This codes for CASSQDTVNTEAFF.

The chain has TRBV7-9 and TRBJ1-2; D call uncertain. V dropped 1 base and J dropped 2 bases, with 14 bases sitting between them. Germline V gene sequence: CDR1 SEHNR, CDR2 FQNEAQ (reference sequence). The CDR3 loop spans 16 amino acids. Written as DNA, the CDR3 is TGTGCCAGCAGCTTAGGCCCCCCGGGTACCAACTATGGCTACACCTTC. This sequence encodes CASSLGPPGTNYGYTF.

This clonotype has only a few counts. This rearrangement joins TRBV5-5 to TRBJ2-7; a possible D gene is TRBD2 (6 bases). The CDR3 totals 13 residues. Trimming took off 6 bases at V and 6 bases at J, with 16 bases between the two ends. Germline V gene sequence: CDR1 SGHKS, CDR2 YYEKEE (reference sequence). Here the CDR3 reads CASTTGGGGEQYF. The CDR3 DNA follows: TGTGCCAGCACCACCGGTGGGGGAGGCGAGCAGTACTTC.

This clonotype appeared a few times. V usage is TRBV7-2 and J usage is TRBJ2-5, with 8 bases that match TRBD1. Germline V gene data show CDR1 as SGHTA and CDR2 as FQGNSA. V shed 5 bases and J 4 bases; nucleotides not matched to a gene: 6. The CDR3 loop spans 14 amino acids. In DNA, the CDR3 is TGTGCCAGCAGCGAGTGGACAGGGTCAGAGACCCAGTACTTC. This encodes CASSEWTGSETQYF.

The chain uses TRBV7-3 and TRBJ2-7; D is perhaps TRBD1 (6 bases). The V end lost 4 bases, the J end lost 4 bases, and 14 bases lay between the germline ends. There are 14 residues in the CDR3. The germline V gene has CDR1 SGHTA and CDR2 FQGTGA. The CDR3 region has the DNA TGTGCCAGCAGCTACGAACAGGGTAGTTACGAGCAGTACTTC. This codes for CASSYEQGSYEQYF.

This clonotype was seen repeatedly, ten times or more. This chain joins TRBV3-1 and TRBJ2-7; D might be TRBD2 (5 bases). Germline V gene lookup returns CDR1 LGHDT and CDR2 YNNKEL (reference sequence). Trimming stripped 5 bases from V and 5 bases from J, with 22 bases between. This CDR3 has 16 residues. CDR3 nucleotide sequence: TGTGCCAGCAGCTTACACTGGACTCGAACACGGGACGAGCAGTACTTC. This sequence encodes CASSLHWTRTRDEQYF.

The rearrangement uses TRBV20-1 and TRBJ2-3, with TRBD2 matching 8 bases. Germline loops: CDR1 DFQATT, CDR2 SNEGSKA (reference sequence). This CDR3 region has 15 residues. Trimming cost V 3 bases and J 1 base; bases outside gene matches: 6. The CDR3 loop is CSARKRERGTDTQYF. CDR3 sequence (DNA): TGCAGTGCTAGGAAGCGGGAGAGAGGCACAGATACGCAGTATTTT.

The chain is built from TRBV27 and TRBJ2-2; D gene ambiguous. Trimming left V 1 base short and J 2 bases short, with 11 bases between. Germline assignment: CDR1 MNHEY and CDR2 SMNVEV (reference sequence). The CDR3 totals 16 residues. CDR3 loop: CASSLFPGANTGELFF. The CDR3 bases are TGTGCCAGCAGTTTATTTCCAGGAGCCAACACCGGGGAGCTGTTTTTT.

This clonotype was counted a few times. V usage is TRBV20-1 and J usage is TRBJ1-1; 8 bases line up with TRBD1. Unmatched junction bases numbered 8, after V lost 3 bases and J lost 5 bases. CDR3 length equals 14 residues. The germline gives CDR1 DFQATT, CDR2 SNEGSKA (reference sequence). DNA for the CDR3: TGCAGTGCTAGCTTAGACAGGGGTGGAACTGAAGCTTTCTTT. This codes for CSASLDRGGTEAFF.

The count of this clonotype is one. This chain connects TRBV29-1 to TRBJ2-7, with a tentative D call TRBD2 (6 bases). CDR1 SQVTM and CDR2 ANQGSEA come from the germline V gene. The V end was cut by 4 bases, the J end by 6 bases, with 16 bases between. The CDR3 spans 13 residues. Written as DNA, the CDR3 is TGCAGCGTTGTGGGACTGACGGTCTCCGAGCAGTACTTC. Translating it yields CSVVGLTVSEQYF.

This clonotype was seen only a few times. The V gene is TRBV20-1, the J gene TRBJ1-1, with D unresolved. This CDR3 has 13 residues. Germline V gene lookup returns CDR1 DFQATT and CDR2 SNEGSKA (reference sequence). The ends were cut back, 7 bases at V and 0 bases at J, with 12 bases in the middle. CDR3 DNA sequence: TGCAGTGTCTATGATTTTTTGAACACTGAAGCTTTCTTT. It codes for CSVYDFLNTEAFF.

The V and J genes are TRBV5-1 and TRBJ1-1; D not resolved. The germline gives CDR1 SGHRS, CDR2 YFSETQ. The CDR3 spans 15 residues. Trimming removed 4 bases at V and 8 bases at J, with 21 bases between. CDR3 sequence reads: CASSRLSYSTEEAFF. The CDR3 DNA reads TGCGCCAGCAGCCGCCTCTCCTACTCGACGGAAGAAGCTTTCTTT.

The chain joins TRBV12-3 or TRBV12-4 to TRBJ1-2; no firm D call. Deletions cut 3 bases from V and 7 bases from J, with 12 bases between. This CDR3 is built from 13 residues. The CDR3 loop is CASSLDAAAGYTF. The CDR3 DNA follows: TGTGCCAGCAGTTTGGACGCAGCGGCTGGCTACACCTTC.